Listed here is a single TCR beta chain. The antigen remains unidentified. Fresh peripheral blood, 8 to 10 ml, was the source of the PBMCs. These data originate in a study of T cells in Graves' hyperthyroidism and ophthalmopathy. Study-wide findings and caveats: Ophthalmopathy was told apart from stable hyperthyroidism by a 13 V-J model. For ophthalmopathy, model prediction preceded onset by a median about 6.4 months.

The TCR beta CDR3 regions underwent amplification using RNA transcripts as the source. First-round RT-PCR of the TCR CDR3 relied on the HTBI primer set. MiXCR was run by TCRdb on the multiplex PCR reads, yielding one entry per CDR3 protein. The sample consists of hundreds of thousands of distinct CDR3 sequences, around a quarter of them appearing once. Material: blood. This clonotype was sampled from a woman aged 25-40 years with Graves' ophthalmopathy.

CDR3 nucleotide sequence: TGTGCCAGCTCACCACCGGGGGCGACGGGCAATCAGCCCCAGCATTTT. Its protein is CASSPPGATGNQPQHF. The rearrangement links TRBV18 to TRBJ1-5; maybe TRBD1 (6 bases). The germline gives CDR1 KGHSH, CDR2 LQKENI. Trimming pared 0 bases from V and 2 bases from J, leaving 11 bases between. This CDR3 is 16 amino acids long.